A single sample is the source of the 28 T cell receptor beta chains below, sequenced in a study of T cell responses to AZD1222 COVID-19 vaccine. Using immunoSEQ multiplex PCR, the repertoire was profiled, and TCRdb retains in-frame clones only, with some absent. This sample has 87,000 or so clones, with 90% found just once. The sequencing used peripheral blood, collected on day 0 of AZD1222 vaccination. The receptors derive from an adult in good health.

CDR3 sequence reads: CASSPRGLAANTGELFF. CDR3 coding DNA: TGTGCCAGCAGTCCGCGGGGGCTAGCGGCGAACACCGGGGAGCTGTTTTTT. The chain uses TRBV27 and TRBJ2-2, with a tentative D call TRBD2 (7 bases). The CDR3 sequence is 17 residues long. Germline values: CDR1 MNHEY, CDR2 SMNVEV (reference sequence). V was cut by 5 bases and J by 0 bases, with 16 bases left in between.

The chain carries TRBV19 and TRBJ1-4; no firm D call. Germline loops: CDR1 LNHDA, CDR2 SQIVND (reference sequence). Trimming cost V 6 bases and J 7 bases, with 12 bases left between them. This CDR3 region has 13 residues. CDR3 amino acids: CASRTLDGEKLFF. The CDR3 nucleotides read TGTGCCAGTAGGACACTTGACGGTGAAAAACTGTTTTTT. The complete variable domain, with remaining parts taken from reference TRBV19 and TRBJ1-4, reads DGGITQSPKYLFRKEGQNVTLSCEQNLNHDAMYWYRQDPGQGLRLIYYSQIVNDFQKGDIAEGYSVSREKKESFPLTVTSAQKNPTAFYLCASRTLDGEKLFFGSGTQLSVL.

The J gene is TRBJ1-1, the V gene TRBV19; D is ambiguous. V was shortened by 6 bases and J by 7 bases, with 9 bases between the two germline ends. The germline V gene encodes CDR1 LNHDA and CDR2 SQIVND (reference sequence). The length of the CDR3 is 11 residues. For the CDR3, the DNA is TGTGCCAGTAGGTCCGGTGGTGAAGCTTTCTTT. Translating it yields CASRSGGEAFF.

This rearrangement joins TRBV18 to TRBJ2-1; D uncertain. The CDR3 runs to 17 residues. The germline CDR1 and CDR2 sequences are KGHSH and LQKENI. V gave up 3 bases and J gave up 0 bases, with 15 bases separating them. In nucleotides, the CDR3 is TGTGCCAGCTCACCGCCCCGGGCTCTGGGCTCCTACAATGAGCAGTTCTTC. It is translated as CASSPPRALGSYNEQFF.

J is TRBJ2-2 and V is TRBV27; 10 bases line up with TRBD1. CDR3 length equals 16 residues. V shed 5 bases, J shed 4 bases, and the junction held 7 bases outside the gene matches. Germline V gives CDR1 MNHEY, CDR2 SMNVEV (reference sequence). CDR3 sequence reads: CASSPGQGRLTGELFF. CDR3 in DNA: TGTGCCAGCAGTCCGGGACAGGGGCGGCTCACCGGGGAGCTGTTTTTT.

The J gene is TRBJ2-2, the V gene TRBV2; D not certain. The germline V gene has CDR1 SNHLY and CDR2 FYNNEI. The germline V and J ends were trimmed by 6 bases and 4 bases, with 15 bases remaining between them. CDR3 length: 15 residues. The CDR3 nucleotides read TGTGCCAGCAGCGCAAACCAGTACCTCACCGGGGAGCTGTTTTTT. Translation: CASSANQYLTGELFF.

The chain recombines TRBV5-1 with TRBJ2-1; D remains ambiguous. Germline CDR1 reads SGHRS; CDR2 reads YFSETQ. Trimming took off 0 bases at V and 0 bases at J, with 4 bases between the two ends. This CDR3 spans 14 amino acids. CDR3 coding DNA: TGCGCCAGCAGCTTGGGGAGCTCCTACAATGAGCAGTTCTTC. Its translation is CASSLGSSYNEQFF.

CDR3 DNA: TGTGCCAGCAGCGTAGGACACAGAGACCTATCCTATGGCTACACCTTC. This codes for CASSVGHRDLSYGYTF. V is TRBV4-2 and J is TRBJ1-2; TRBD1 might be the D (5 bases). V was shortened by 5 bases and J by 4 bases, with 20 bases between the two germline ends. There are 16 residues in the CDR3. Germline values: CDR1 LGHNA, CDR2 YNFKEQ.

This clone was counted a single time. The chain is built from TRBV4-3 and TRBJ2-7, with a possible D match to TRBD2 (5 bases). Germline CDR1 is LGHNA and CDR2 is YSLEER. The length of the CDR3 is 13 residues. Trimming cost V 1 base and J 4 bases, with 8 bases left between them. The CDR3 DNA reads as TGCGCCAGCAGCCAAGTGAGAGGGTACGAGCAGTACTTC. The encoded protein is CASSQVRGYEQYF.

V gene TRBV25-1 combines with J gene TRBJ2-1; TRBD1 might be the D (5 bases). V dropped 4 bases and J dropped 3 bases, with 16 bases sitting between them. The CDR3 spans 16 residues. Germline V gives CDR1 MGHDK, CDR2 SYGVNS. The CDR3 loop reads CASSVLQVPYYNEQFF. The CDR3 DNA follows: TGTGCCAGCAGTGTTTTACAGGTCCCCTACTACAATGAGCAGTTCTTC. Complete variable domain (other parts from reference TRBV25-1 and TRBJ2-1): EADIYQTPRYLVIGTGKKITLECSQTMGHDKMYWYQQDPGMELHLIHYSYGVNSTEKGDLSSESTVSRIRTEHFPLTLESARPSHTSQYLCASSVLQVPYYNEQFFGPGTRLTVL.

The V gene is TRBV5-1, the J gene TRBJ1-3; TRBD1 is a possible D gene (5 bases). V lost 4 bases, J lost 0 bases, and 11 bases lay in between. The CDR3 consists of 15 residues. Per the germline V gene, CDR1 is SGHRS and CDR2 is YFSETQ. The CDR3: CASSAAGSSGNTIYF. The CDR3 DNA sequence: TGCGCCAGCAGCGCCGCAGGGTCCTCTGGAAACACCATATATTTT.

This clone has only a few counts. The sample carries other DNA sequences with the same CDR3. This rearrangement joins TRBV7-9 to TRBJ2-2; D unclear. This CDR3 spans 10 amino acids. V shed 3 bases and J shed 8 bases, with 1 base lying between them. CDR1 and CDR2 (germline): SEHNR, FQNEAQ (reference sequence). CDR3 residues: CASSFGELFF. As DNA, the CDR3 is TGTGCCAGCAGCTTTGGGGAGCTGTTTTTT.

A single count supports this clone. The rearrangement uses TRBV7-6 and TRBJ1-2; 7 bases agree with TRBD1. V lost 5 bases and J lost 8; bases outside the gene matches: 8. This CDR3 is built from 13 residues. CDR1 and CDR2 (germline): SGHVS, FNYEAQ. The CDR3 DNA reads TGTGCCAGCAGCGAACAGGGGTTCGGGGGCTACACCTTC. It translates to CASSEQGFGGYTF.

This chain uses TRBV4-2 with TRBJ1-5, with unresolved D. The V gene's germline CDR1 is LGHNA and CDR2 YNFKEQ. V lost 0 bases to trimming and J lost 5 bases, with 11 bases between them. The CDR3 spans 15 residues. As DNA, the CDR3 is TGTGCCAGCAGCCAAGAAAGCGAAACCCATCAGCCCCAGCATTTT. Protein product: CASSQESETHQPQHF.

The V gene is TRBV5-8, the J gene TRBJ2-2, with 7 bases matching TRBD2. Germline CDR1 reads SGHTS; CDR2 reads YDEGEE. With 3 bases clipped from V and 3 bases from J, the junction kept 8 bases outside the gene matches. CDR3 size: 16 residues. The CDR3, as DNA: TGTGCCAGCAGCTGGATGGGAGGGCCTTACACCGGGGAGCTGTTTTTT. Its translation is CASSWMGGPYTGELFF. The variable domain in full, completed from reference TRBV5-8 and TRBJ2-2, reads EAGVTQSPTHLIKTRGQQATLRCSPISGHTSVYWYQQALGLGLQFLLWYDEGEERNRGNFPPRFSGRQFPNYSSELNVNALELEDSALYLCASSWMGGPYTGELFFGEGSRLTVL.

This clone was detected only a few times. This chain uses TRBV6-5 with TRBJ1-1; D is perhaps TRBD1 (5 bases). CDR1 and CDR2 (germline): MNHEY, SVGAGI. V was cut by 6 bases and J by 4 bases, with 15 bases left in between. The CDR3 length is 14 residues. This CDR3 is CASRGEGWATEAFF. The CDR3 DNA sequence: TGTGCCAGCAGGGGGGAGGGGTGGGCCACTGAAGCTTTCTTT.

The genes are TRBV27 and TRBJ1-2, with D tentatively TRBD1 (5 bases). Trimming left V 8 bases short and J 4 bases short, with 26 bases between. Germline V gene sequence: CDR1 MNHEY, CDR2 SMNVEV (reference sequence). This CDR3 is 17 amino acids long. The CDR3 here is CASLSSAYGAAFYGYTF. The CDR3 DNA sequence: TGTGCCAGCCTCAGTTCAGCATATGGGGCCGCCTTCTATGGCTACACCTTC.

The chain employs TRBV9 and TRBJ1-3; 9 bases map to TRBD1. CDR3 size: 17 residues. Germline V lookup: CDR1 SGDLS, CDR2 YYNGEE. J lost 1 base, V lost 1 base, and 6 bases had no gene match. CDR3 sequence reads: CASSVRDRVTSGNTIYF. The DNA for the CDR3 is TGTGCCAGCAGCGTAAGGGACAGGGTGACGTCTGGAAACACCATATATTTT.

The V gene is TRBV13, the J gene TRBJ2-5, with a tentative D call TRBD1 (5 bases). Germline V gene data show CDR1 as PRHDT and CDR2 as FYEKMQ (reference sequence). The length of the CDR3 is 14 residues. Trimming pared 2 bases from V and 5 bases from J, leaving 12 bases between. The CDR3 DNA is TGTGCCAGCAGCTTAAATCCCAGGGCGGAGACCCAGTACTTC. It specifies CASSLNPRAETQYF. The full variable domain, in which reference TRBV13 and TRBJ2-5 provide the parts outside the CDR3, is AAGVIQSPRHLIKEKRETATLKCYPIPRHDTVYWYQQGPGQDPQFLISFYEKMQSDKGSIPDRFSAQQFSDYHSELNMSSLELGDSALYFCASSLNPRAETQYFGPGTRLLVL.

This chain uses TRBV6-5 with TRBJ1-6; no reliable D call. Trimming took 2 bases from V and 9 from J, leaving 14 bases between them. The CDR3 contains 15 residues. Per germline, CDR1 MNHEY and CDR2 SVGAGI. CDR3 protein: CASSYGSLDSSPLHF. The CDR3 region has the DNA TGTGCCAGCAGTTACGGGTCCCTTGATAGTTCACCCCTCCACTTT.

This clone appeared once. The genes are TRBV4-2 and TRBJ2-1; D is unresolved. The CDR3 has 14 amino acids. Trimming stripped 3 bases from V and 5 bases from J, with 11 bases between. CDR1 is LGHNA and CDR2 is YNFKEQ in the germline V gene. CDR3 DNA: TGTGCCAGCAGCCACTCATCCCCGGACAATGAGCAGTTCTTC. This sequence encodes CASSHSSPDNEQFF.

This clone came up once. CDR3 sequence reads: CASSTPFIPHSGVSNQPQHF. Written as DNA, the CDR3 is TGTGCCAGCAGTACCCCGTTCATCCCGCATAGTGGGGTGAGCAATCAGCCCCAGCATTTT. V is TRBV6-2 or TRBV6-3 and J is TRBJ1-5; D uncertain. Germline loops: CDR1 MNHEY, CDR2 SVGEGT. V lost 5 bases, J lost 1 base, and 27 bases lay in between. This CDR3 contains 20 residues.

The V gene is TRBV10-3, the J gene TRBJ2-7, with D unclear. V was cut by 6 bases and J by 6 bases, with 18 bases left in between. The CDR3 spans 14 residues. The V gene's germline CDR1 is ENHRY and CDR2 SYGVKD. CDR3 sequence reads: CAISTLDGESEQYF. As DNA, the CDR3 is TGTGCCATCAGCACTCTGGACGGAGAGAGCGAGCAGTACTTC.

The V and J genes are TRBV4-1 and TRBJ1-1, with D possibly matching TRBD1 (5 bases). This CDR3 comprises 19 residues. Germline CDR1 reads MGHRA; CDR2 reads YSYEKL. Trimming left V 3 bases short and J 4 bases short, with 27 bases between. The CDR3 sequence: CASSHKMGSTGRSSTEAFF. CDR3 coding DNA: TGCGCCAGCAGCCACAAGATGGGCAGTACAGGAAGATCCAGCACTGAAGCTTTCTTT.

As to this clone: A much larger clone differs by one base, so this may be a read error. Other DNA sequences in this specimen translate into the identical CDR3. The chain joins TRBV6-2 or TRBV6-3 to TRBJ2-7; 8 bases align to TRBD1. The trim removed 6 bases at V and 3 bases at J, leaving 1 base unmatched. Germline-derived CDR1 and CDR2 are MNHEY and SVGEGT. The CDR3 is 12 residues long. CDR3 nucleotides: TGTGCCAGCAGCGGACAGGGCTACGAGCAGTACTTC. This translates into CASSGQGYEQYF.

The V call is TRBV19, the J call TRBJ1-5, with 7 bases lining up with TRBD1. Losses at the gene ends were 0 bases for V and 1 base for J; bases not matched to a gene: 3. This CDR3 is built from 16 residues. Germline V lookup: CDR1 LNHDA, CDR2 SQIVND (reference sequence). This chain's CDR3 is CASSIERQGSNQPQHF. Written as DNA, the CDR3 is TGTGCCAGTAGTATAGAACGACAGGGAAGCAATCAGCCCCAGCATTTT.

The chain uses TRBV2 and TRBJ2-7; tentatively, D is TRBD1 (5 bases). V shed 6 bases and J shed 2 bases, with 8 bases lying between them. Per the germline V gene, CDR1 is SNHLY and CDR2 is FYNNEI. The CDR3 extends over 12 amino acids. The CDR3 nucleotides read TGTGCCAGCAGCCAGGGCGCCTACGAGCAGTACTTC. Translation gives CASSQGAYEQYF.

The V and J genes are TRBV13 and TRBJ1-6, with TRBD1 as a possible D gene (6 bases). Germline CDR1 is PRHDT and CDR2 is FYEKMQ (reference sequence). The length of the CDR3 is 15 residues. V gave up 6 bases and J gave up 6 bases, with 15 bases separating them. The chain's CDR3 is CASSIGQNFNSPLHF. DNA of the CDR3: TGTGCCAGCAGTATCGGACAGAACTTTAATTCACCCCTCCACTTT.